Each of the 29 T cell receptor beta chains below was sequenced from the same sample in a study of cytomegalovirus exposure and HLA in healthy donors. Primers: 60 Vbeta forward and 13 Jbeta reverse. Clones were read by immunoSEQ multiplex PCR, and TCRdb kept only the in-frame ones, dropping some. This table holds approximately 72,000 clones, 65% to 70% found once. Sample: PBMCs. The receptors were gathered from a man aged 40-50 years in good health and CMV-seropositive.

This clone showed up just once. The CDR3 region is CASSLHGDTDTQYF. DNA of the CDR3: TGTGCCAGCAGCTTGCACGGGGACACAGATACGCAGTATTTT. The genes are TRBV5-4 and TRBJ2-3, with D maybe TRBD2 (5 bases). With 1 base removed from V and 2 bases from J, the gap between germline ends came to 8 bases. Germline V gives CDR1 SGHNT, CDR2 YYREEE (reference sequence). The CDR3 covers 14 residues. Supplemented by reference TRBV5-4 and TRBJ2-3, the full variable domain reads ETGVTQSPTHLIKTRGQQVTLRCSSQSGHNTVSWYQQALGQGPQFIFQYYREEENGRGNFPPRFSGLQFPNYSSELNVNALELDDSALYLCASSLHGDTDTQYFGPGTRLTVL.

The V call is TRBV5-1, the J call TRBJ2-5, with 10 bases that match TRBD1. From germline, CDR1 is SGHRS and CDR2 YFSETQ. Trimming took 4 bases from V and 1 from J; bases not matched to a gene: 7. The CDR3 consists of 16 residues. The CDR3 reads CASSPWTGGSQETQYF. The CDR3 nucleotides are TGCGCCAGCAGCCCCTGGACAGGGGGGAGCCAAGAGACCCAGTACTTC.

This chain uses TRBV5-4 with TRBJ2-7; TRBD1 agrees at 8 bases. CDR3 size: 14 residues. V lost 3 bases to trimming and J lost 2 bases; unmatched junction nucleotides: 4. The V gene's germline CDR1 is SGHNT and CDR2 YYREEE (reference sequence). The DNA for the CDR3 is TGTGCCAGCAGCTCGACAGGGGCCCCCTACGAGCAGTACTTC. Its translation: CASSSTGAPYEQYF.

For this clone: The CDR3 does not end in the conserved phenylalanine or tryptophan, so this is likely a read error. Because the CDR3's place on the DNA is in doubt, the DNA is left out and the CDR3 is given as listed by TCRdb. The chain has TRBV6-4 and TRBJ2-3; the table's TRBD2 call for D was not verified on the DNA. Counting both end residues, the CDR3 totals 12 amino acids. Germline V gives CDR1 MRHNA, CDR2 SNTAGT. The CDR3 protein is CASSGLSGGDHS.

The chain uses TRBV2 and TRBJ1-1; D may be TRBD1 (5 bases). V gave up 8 bases and J gave up 1 base, with 14 bases separating them. The CDR3 contains 14 residues. In germline, CDR1 is SNHLY, CDR2 FYNNEI. In nucleotides, the CDR3 is TGTGCCAGCGTGGGGGGGTCGACGAACACTGAAGCTTTCTTT. This gives the protein CASVGGSTNTEAFF.

The V call is TRBV6-6, the J call TRBJ2-2; TRBD1 aligns across 9 bases. This CDR3 spans 15 amino acids. The trim removed 4 bases at V and 4 bases at J, leaving 4 bases unmatched. Germline CDR1 reads MNHNY; CDR2 reads SVGAGI (reference sequence). The CDR3 coding sequence is TGTGCCAGCAGTTTGGGGACAGGGATCACCGGGGAGCTGTTTTTT. Protein sequence: CASSLGTGITGELFF.

V and J are TRBV5-4 and TRBJ1-4, with D perhaps TRBD1 (6 bases). This CDR3 contains 15 residues. V lost 0 bases and J 8 bases, leaving 14 bases between the germline ends. The germline CDR1 and CDR2 sequences are SGHNT and YYREEE (reference sequence). The CDR3, as DNA: TGTGCCAGCAGCTTGGAGAGGGGGGGAGGCGAAAAACTGTTTTTT. Translated, it gives CASSLERGGGEKLFF.

Notes on this clone: In the same sample, other DNA sequences code for this CDR3. The CDR3 DNA reads as TGTGCCAGCAGTCAGAAGCAGAGGGCGGCATACGAGCAGTACTTC. This gives the protein CASSQKQRAAYEQYF. The genes are TRBV11-3 and TRBJ2-7; possible D gene TRBD2, 5 bases. The CDR3 is made up of 15 amino acids. Trimming removed 6 bases at V and 4 bases at J, with 19 bases between. The V gene's germline CDR1 is SGHNT and CDR2 YENEEA.

This clone was detected only a few times. The CDR3 here is CASSDRAGNSPLHF. CDR3 nucleotides: TGTGCCAGCAGTGACAGGGCGGGAAATTCACCCCTCCACTTT. The chain links TRBV2 to TRBJ1-6; the D gene is possibly TRBD1 (5 bases). Germline V gene lookup returns CDR1 SNHLY and CDR2 FYNNEI. This CDR3 has 14 residues. V gave up 3 bases and J gave up 7 bases, with 10 bases separating them.

This clone appeared a few times. The chain links TRBV6-1 to TRBJ2-2; TRBD2 is a possible D gene (6 bases). This CDR3 is built from 14 residues. The germline V gene encodes CDR1 MNHNS and CDR2 SASEGT. V was cut by 7 bases and J by 6 bases, with 15 bases left in between. The CDR3 region is CASIGGRVAGELFF. The CDR3 DNA sequence: TGTGCCAGCATAGGAGGGAGAGTCGCCGGGGAGCTGTTTTTT.

V gene TRBV29-1 combines with J gene TRBJ2-7; D is possibly TRBD2 (6 bases). The CDR3 is made up of 13 amino acids. Germline V lookup: CDR1 SQVTM, CDR2 ANQGSEA. Trimming removed 5 bases at V and 2 bases at J, with 13 bases between. The CDR3 nucleotides are TGCAGCGTTCCTGGGAGGTACCCCTACGAGCAGTACTTC. Its protein is CSVPGRYPYEQYF.

This clone was counted a few times. The genes are TRBV28 and TRBJ1-2; a weak D match, TRBD1 (6 bases). This CDR3 is built from 16 residues. Germline V gives CDR1 MDHEN, CDR2 SYDVKM. V lost 3 bases, J lost 2 bases, and 16 bases lay in between. CDR3 protein: CASSLYRAALNYGYTF. CDR3 nucleotide sequence: TGTGCCAGCAGTTTGTACAGGGCCGCTTTGAACTATGGCTACACCTTC.

The chain links TRBV2 to TRBJ2-5; 12 positions match TRBD2. The CDR3 totals 18 residues. Trimming cost V 4 bases and J 4 bases; bases outside gene matches: 13. Germline V gene sequence: CDR1 SNHLY, CDR2 FYNNEI. CDR3 sequence: CASSVMLAGGPGRETQYF. Here the CDR3 DNA reads TGTGCCAGCAGTGTAATGCTAGCGGGGGGGCCGGGGAGAGAGACCCAGTACTTC.

The J gene is TRBJ2-3, the V gene TRBV11-3; D gene unclear. Trimming took off 5 bases at V and 4 bases at J, with 10 bases between the two ends. Per the germline V gene, CDR1 is SGHNT and CDR2 is YENEEA. The CDR3 consists of 13 residues. The CDR3 here is CASSKSRADTQYF. For the CDR3, the DNA is TGTGCCAGCAGCAAGTCCCGCGCAGATACGCAGTATTTT.

This clone was observed a few times. The chain carries TRBV5-1 and TRBJ2-7, with 7 bases fitting TRBD1. V shed 6 bases, J shed 4 bases, and the junction held 10 bases outside the gene matches. CDR1 is SGHRS and CDR2 is YFSETQ in the germline V gene. The CDR3 sequence is 14 residues long. CDR3 in amino acids: CASTPGQNPYEQYF. DNA for the CDR3: TGCGCCAGCACACCGGGACAGAACCCTTACGAGCAGTACTTC.

The CDR3 spells CASRPPRDTEAFF. The CDR3 coding sequence is TGTGCCAGCAGGCCACCACGGGACACTGAAGCTTTCTTT. V usage is TRBV6-6 and J usage is TRBJ1-1; D gene ambiguous. Germline values: CDR1 MNHNY, CDR2 SVGAGI (reference sequence). CDR3 length: 13 residues. V was trimmed by 6 bases and J by 3 bases, leaving 11 bases between them.

The chain carries TRBV21-1 and TRBJ1-5; TRBD1 is the table's D call, not checked against the DNA. TRBV21-1 is assigned pseudogene status. The CDR3 contains 16 residues. CDR3 in DNA: TGTGCCTCCGTGAGACAGGGGGCGCCAGGCAATCAGCCCCAGCATTTT. It yields the protein CASVRQGAPGNQPQHF.

The rearrangement uses TRBV11-2 and TRBJ2-3; D remains unclear. Germline V gives CDR1 SGHAT, CDR2 FQNNGV. The CDR3 loop spans 15 amino acids. Trimming pared 4 bases from V and 2 bases from J, leaving 13 bases between. In DNA form, the CDR3 reads TGTGCCAGCAGCTCCTCCTTGCGGCCCACAGATACGCAGTATTTT. Its protein product is CASSSSLRPTDTQYF.

This clone has a handful of counts. This rearrangement joins TRBV18 to TRBJ2-5, with 11 bases identical to TRBD1. This CDR3 spans 14 amino acids. V lost 3 bases to trimming and J lost 6 bases; unmatched junction nucleotides: 3. Germline CDR1 reads KGHSH; CDR2 reads LQKENI. CDR3 sequence reads: CASSPGQGEKTQYF. The DNA of the CDR3 is TGTGCCAGCTCACCGGGACAGGGGGAAAAGACCCAGTACTTC.

V gene TRBV7-2 combines with J gene TRBJ1-2; TRBD1 might be the D (6 bases). Germline CDR1 SGHTA, CDR2 FQGNSA. CDR3 length: 13 residues. The V and J ends lost 5 bases and 7 bases respectively, with 14 bases between them. Here the CDR3 reads CASSVLQGGGYTF. In nucleotides, the CDR3 is TGTGCCAGCAGCGTATTACAGGGCGGTGGCTACACCTTC.

The CDR3, as DNA: TGTGCCAGCAGCTGGGGTCGTCGGGGGGGCTACGAGCAGTACTTC. Translated, it gives CASSWGRRGGYEQYF. The chain joins TRBV7-8 to TRBJ2-7, with TRBD2 identical over 8 bases. The germline CDR1 and CDR2 sequences are SGHVS and FQNEAQ. Trimming took 4 bases from V and 3 from J; bases not matched to a gene: 8. This CDR3 is 15 amino acids long.

This chain connects TRBV5-1 to TRBJ2-3; the match to TRBD2 covers 13 bases. V gave up 4 bases and J gave up 3 bases; unmatched junction bases: 5. This CDR3 has 16 residues. Germline-derived CDR1 and CDR2 are SGHRS and YFSETQ. The CDR3 is CASSIETSGRTDTQYF. Written as DNA, the CDR3 is TGCGCCAGCAGCATCGAGACTAGCGGGAGGACAGATACGCAGTATTTT.

The rearrangement uses TRBV5-1 and TRBJ2-3, with TRBD2 as a possible D gene (6 bases). Germline V gives CDR1 SGHRS, CDR2 YFSETQ. CDR3 length equals 13 residues. V lost 2 bases to trimming and J lost 5 bases, with 9 bases between them. CDR3 protein: CASSFGGEDTQYF. CDR3 nucleotides: TGCGCCAGCAGCTTCGGAGGGGAAGATACGCAGTATTTT.

The rearrangement joins TRBV6-6 to TRBJ1-5; tentatively, D is TRBD1 (5 bases). The CDR3 is made up of 15 amino acids. The ends were cut back, 6 bases at V and 0 bases at J, with 12 bases in the middle. Germline V gene sequence: CDR1 MNHNY, CDR2 SVGAGI (reference sequence). CDR3 region: CASSGRQNSNQPQHF. CDR3 in DNA: TGTGCCAGCAGCGGCAGACAGAATAGCAATCAGCCCCAGCATTTT.

This clone was observed once. This chain joins TRBV9 and TRBJ1-1; tentative D call: TRBD1 (5 bases). Germline loops: CDR1 SGDLS, CDR2 YYNGEE. Trimming took off 3 bases at V and 4 bases at J, with 13 bases between the two ends. The length of the CDR3 is 14 residues. The CDR3 protein is CASSAQRGGTEAFF. The CDR3 DNA follows: TGTGCCAGCAGCGCCCAAAGGGGAGGCACTGAAGCTTTCTTT.

This clone appeared a single time. This chain links TRBV19 with TRBJ1-1; D is ambiguous. The CDR3 has 16 amino acids. Germline V gene data show CDR1 as LNHDA and CDR2 as SQIVND (reference sequence). Deletions cut 1 base from V and 0 bases from J, with 12 bases between. For the CDR3, the DNA is TGTGCCAGTAGTATAGGCGGCTTCCCCATGAACACTGAAGCTTTCTTT. This gives the protein CASSIGGFPMNTEAFF.

The chain carries TRBV14 and TRBJ1-2, with 10 bases lining up with TRBD1. This CDR3 is built from 13 residues. Unmatched junction bases numbered 6, after V lost 6 bases and J lost 8 bases. Germline V gene data show CDR1 as SGHDN and CDR2 as FVKESK. The CDR3 here is CASRAGTGEGYTF. CDR3 sequence (DNA): TGTGCCAGCAGGGCCGGGACAGGGGAAGGCTACACCTTC.

This sequence joins TRBV4-1 and TRBJ2-1; 9 positions match TRBD2. This CDR3 is built from 20 residues. Germline V gene sequence: CDR1 MGHRA, CDR2 YSYEKL. V lost 0 bases and J lost 4; bases outside the gene matches: 16. CDR3 coding DNA: TGCGCCAGCAGCCAAGAATCTCCCCAACGGCGGCTAGCGGGGTACAATGAGCAGTTCTTC. Translating gives CASSQESPQRRLAGYNEQFF.

Worth noting for this clone: This same CDR3 is encoded by further DNA sequences in the sample. The V and J genes are TRBV30 and TRBJ1-6, with D possibly being TRBD1 (5 bases). The CDR3 is 13 amino acids. Germline assignment: CDR1 GTSNPN and CDR2 SVGIG (reference sequence). Trimming cost V 4 bases and J 6 bases, with 10 bases left between them. The CDR3 is CAWMQGGNSPLHF. The CDR3 DNA reads as TGTGCCTGGATGCAGGGTGGTAATTCACCCCTCCACTTT. Filled out from reference TRBV30 and TRBJ1-6, the complete variable domain reads SQTIHQWPATLVQPVGSPLSLECTVEGTSNPNLYWYRQAAGRGLQLLFYSVGIGQISSEVPQNLSASRPQDRQFILSSKKLLLSDSGFYLCAWMQGGNSPLHFGNGTRLTVT.